This record concerns one T cell receptor beta chain sequence. What it recognizes is unknown. Using genomic DNA as the template, TCR beta VDJ and CDR3 profiling was carried out. TCRdb called the reads again in MiXCR, with one record for every CDR3 protein. This sample has about 210,000 distinct CDR3 sequences, with 61% found just once. This sample was taken from a study of CD8+CD57+ T cells in acquired aplastic anemia. Looking at the study overall: Sorted CD4+ and CD8+ cells yielded DNA averaging approximately 3.4 ug. Healthy CD8+ samples averaged roughly 9.9 million reads.

The CDR3 runs 15 residues. Germline V gene lookup returns CDR1 MNHGY and CDR2 SVAAGI. The junction had 8 bases not matched to a gene; V was cut back by 3 bases and J by 3 bases. Findings and caveats of the study: A set of approximately 30 CD8+ CDR3 sequences was shared between patients and controls, and these sequences appeared highly expressed in patients. Significant differences in CD8+ Simpson's diversity were not observed between patients and controls.

V and J are TRBV6-9 and TRBJ2-7; TRBD1 agrees at 7 bases. This TCR came from a human donor in good health. The sequenced sample was sorted CD4+, CD8+, or CD8+CD57+ T cells (not recorded which) from PBMCs. CDR3 coding DNA: TGTGCCAGCAGTTACTCAGGGGGACGGGGCTACGAGCAGTACTTC. Translation: CASSYSGGRGYEQYF.